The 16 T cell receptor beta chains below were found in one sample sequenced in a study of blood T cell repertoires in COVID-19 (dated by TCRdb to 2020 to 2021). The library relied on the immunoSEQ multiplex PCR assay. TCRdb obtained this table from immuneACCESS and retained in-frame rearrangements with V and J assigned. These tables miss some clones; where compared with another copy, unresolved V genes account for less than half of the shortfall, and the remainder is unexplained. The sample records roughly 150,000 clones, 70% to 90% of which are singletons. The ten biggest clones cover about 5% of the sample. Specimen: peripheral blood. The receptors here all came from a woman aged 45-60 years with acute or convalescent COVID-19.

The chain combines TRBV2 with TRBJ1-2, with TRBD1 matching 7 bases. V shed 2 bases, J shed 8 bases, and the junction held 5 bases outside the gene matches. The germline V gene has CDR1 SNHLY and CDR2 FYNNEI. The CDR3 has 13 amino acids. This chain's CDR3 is CASSERQGDGYTF. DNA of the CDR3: TGTGCCAGCAGTGAAAGGCAGGGGGACGGCTACACCTTC.

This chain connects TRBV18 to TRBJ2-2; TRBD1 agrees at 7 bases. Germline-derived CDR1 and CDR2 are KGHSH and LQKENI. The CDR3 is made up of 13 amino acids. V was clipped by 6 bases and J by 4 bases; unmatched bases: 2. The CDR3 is CASSGQPTGELFF. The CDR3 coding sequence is TGTGCCAGCTCGGGACAGCCCACCGGGGAGCTGTTTTTT.

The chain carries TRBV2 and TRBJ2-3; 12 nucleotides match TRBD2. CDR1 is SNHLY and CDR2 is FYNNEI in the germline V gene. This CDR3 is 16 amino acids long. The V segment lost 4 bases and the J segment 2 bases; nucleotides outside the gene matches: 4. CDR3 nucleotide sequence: TGTGCCAGCAGTGGGAGGACTAGCGGGGTCACAGATACGCAGTATTTT. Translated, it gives CASSGRTSGVTDTQYF.

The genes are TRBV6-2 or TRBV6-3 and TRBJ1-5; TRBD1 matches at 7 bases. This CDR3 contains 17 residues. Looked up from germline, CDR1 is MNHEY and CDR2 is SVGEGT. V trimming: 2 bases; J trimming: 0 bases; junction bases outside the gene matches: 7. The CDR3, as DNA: TGTGCCAGCAGTTACGGAGGGACAGTTTATAGCAATCAGCCCCAGCATTTT. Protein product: CASSYGGTVYSNQPQHF.

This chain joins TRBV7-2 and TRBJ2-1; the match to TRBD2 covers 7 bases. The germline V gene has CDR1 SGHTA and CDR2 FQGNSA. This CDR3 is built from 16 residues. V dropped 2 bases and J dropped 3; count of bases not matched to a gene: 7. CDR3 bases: TGTGCCAGCAGCTTATCCTTGGCTAGCGGCTACAATGAGCAGTTCTTC. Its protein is CASSLSLASGYNEQFF.

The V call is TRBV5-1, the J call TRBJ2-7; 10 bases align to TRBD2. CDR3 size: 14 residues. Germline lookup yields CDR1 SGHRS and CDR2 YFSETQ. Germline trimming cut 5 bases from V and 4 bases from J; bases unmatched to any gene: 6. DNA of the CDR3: TGCGCCAGCAGGCAGGGACTAGCGAGTTACGAGCAGTACTTC. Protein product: CASRQGLASYEQYF.

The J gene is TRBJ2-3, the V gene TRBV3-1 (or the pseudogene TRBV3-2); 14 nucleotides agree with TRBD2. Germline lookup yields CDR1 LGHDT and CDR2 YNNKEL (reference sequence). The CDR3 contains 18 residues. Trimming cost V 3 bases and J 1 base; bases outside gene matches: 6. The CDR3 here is CASSQRLAGGLGTDTQYF. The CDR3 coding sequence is TGTGCCAGCAGCCAGCGACTAGCGGGGGGGCTTGGCACAGATACGCAGTATTTT.

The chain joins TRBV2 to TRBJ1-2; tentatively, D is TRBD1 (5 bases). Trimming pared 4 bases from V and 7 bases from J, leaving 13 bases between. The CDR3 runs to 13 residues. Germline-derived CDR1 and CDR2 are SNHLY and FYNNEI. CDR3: CASSVIGDFGYTF. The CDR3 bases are TGTGCCAGCAGTGTGATAGGGGACTTTGGCTACACCTTC. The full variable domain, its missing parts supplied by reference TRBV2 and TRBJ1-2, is EPEVTQTPSHQVTQMGQEVILRCVPISNHLYFYWYRQILGQKVEFLVSFYNNEISEKSEIFDDQFSVERPDGSNFTLKIRSTKLEDSAMYFCASSVIGDFGYTFGSGTRLTVV.

The CDR3 DNA is TGCAGGGCGAAGGATAGCGATGAAGCTTTCTTT. It yields the protein CRAKDSDEAFF. The V gene is TRBV20-1, the J gene TRBJ1-1; D is ambiguous. The germline CDR1 and CDR2 sequences are DFQATT and SNEGSKA (reference sequence). The CDR3 consists of 11 residues.

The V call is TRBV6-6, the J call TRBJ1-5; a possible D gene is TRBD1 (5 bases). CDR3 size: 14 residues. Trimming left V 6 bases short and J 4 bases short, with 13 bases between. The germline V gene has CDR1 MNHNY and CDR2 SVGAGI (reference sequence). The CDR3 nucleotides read TGTGCCAGCAGCGTGGGGGAGGGTAATCAGCCCCAGCATTTT. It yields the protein CASSVGEGNQPQHF.

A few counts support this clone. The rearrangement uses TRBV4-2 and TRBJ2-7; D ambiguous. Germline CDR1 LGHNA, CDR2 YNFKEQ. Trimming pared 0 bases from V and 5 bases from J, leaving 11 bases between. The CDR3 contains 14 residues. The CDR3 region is CASSQEPGPNEQYF. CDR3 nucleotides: TGTGCCAGCAGCCAAGAGCCAGGCCCTAACGAGCAGTACTTC.

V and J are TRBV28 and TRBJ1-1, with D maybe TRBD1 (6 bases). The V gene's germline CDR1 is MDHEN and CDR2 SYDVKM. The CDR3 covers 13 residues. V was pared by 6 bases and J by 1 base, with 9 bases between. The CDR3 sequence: CASSQGWNTEAFF. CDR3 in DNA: TGTGCCAGCAGCCAGGGGTGGAACACTGAAGCTTTCTTT.

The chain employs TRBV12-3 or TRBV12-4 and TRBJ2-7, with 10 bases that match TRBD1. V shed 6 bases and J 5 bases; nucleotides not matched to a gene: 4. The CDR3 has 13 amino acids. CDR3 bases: TGTGCCAGCAGGGGACAGGGGAAGCACGAGCAGTACTTC. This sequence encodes CASRGQGKHEQYF.

The CDR3 is CSVLAGEVDTQYF. DNA for the CDR3: TGCAGCGTCCTAGCGGGGGAGGTAGATACGCAGTATTTT. The V gene is TRBV29-1, the J gene TRBJ2-3; 10 positions agree with TRBD2. The V gene's germline CDR1 is SQVTM and CDR2 ANQGSEA. The CDR3 has 13 residues. The V and J ends lost 6 bases and 5 bases, in that order; junction bases with no gene match: 5.

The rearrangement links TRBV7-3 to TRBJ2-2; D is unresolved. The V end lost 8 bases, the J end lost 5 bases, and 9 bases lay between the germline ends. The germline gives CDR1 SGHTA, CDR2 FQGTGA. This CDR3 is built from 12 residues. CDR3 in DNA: TGTGCCAGCGGGCCTACTACCGGGGAGCTGTTTTTT. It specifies CASGPTTGELFF.

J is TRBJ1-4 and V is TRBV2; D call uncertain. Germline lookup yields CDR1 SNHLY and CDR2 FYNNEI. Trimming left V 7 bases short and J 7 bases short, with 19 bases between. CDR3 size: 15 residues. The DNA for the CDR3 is TGTGCCAGCACCGACGGGTGGGGAGGGCGTGAAAAACTGTTTTTT. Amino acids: CASTDGWGGREKLFF.